Presented here are 10 T cell receptor beta chains from one specimen sequenced in a study of blood T cell repertoires in COVID-19. Generated by immunoSEQ multiplex PCR, the TCRdb table keeps only in-frame clones and is missing some. This repertoire shows 180,000 or so clones, approximately 85% found once; its top ten account for about 9.4%. Sequencing used peripheral blood. Every receptor here comes from a woman older than 75 with acute or convalescent COVID-19.

Only one count was recorded for this clone. The rearrangement uses TRBV7-9 and TRBJ2-7, with 8 nucleotides matching TRBD2. Germline values: CDR1 SEHNR, CDR2 FQNEAQ (reference sequence). This CDR3 region has 14 residues. The V segment lost 6 bases and the J segment 2 bases; nucleotides outside the gene matches: 6. This chain's CDR3 is CASRNQAGAYEQYF. The CDR3 nucleotides are TGTGCCAGCAGAAATCAAGCGGGGGCCTACGAGCAGTACTTC.

This clone showed up just once. The rearrangement uses TRBV7-9 and TRBJ1-6; 7 bases map to TRBD1. Germline CDR1 reads SEHNR; CDR2 reads FQNEAQ (reference sequence). The CDR3 spans 17 residues. The J segment lost 0 bases and the V segment lost 4 bases, leaving 6 bases of the junction unmatched. The CDR3 bases are TGTGCCAGCAGCTCGGACAGGCCGAGCTCCTATAATTCACCCCTCCACTTT. This sequence encodes CASSSDRPSSYNSPLHF.

This clone was seen only once. The chain couples TRBV11-1 to TRBJ2-5; 8 nucleotides agree with TRBD1. V shed 4 bases and J 5 bases; nucleotides not matched to a gene: 9. This CDR3 is built from 15 residues. Germline lookup yields CDR1 SGHAT and CDR2 FQDESV (reference sequence). The CDR3 loop is CASSSQGALGETQYF. The DNA for the CDR3 is TGTGCCAGCAGCTCCCAGGGGGCTCTAGGGGAGACCCAGTACTTC.

This clone appeared a single time. The chain recombines TRBV6-2 or TRBV6-3 with TRBJ2-3, with D uncertain. Germline-derived CDR1 and CDR2 are MNHEY and SVGEGT. The length of the CDR3 is 11 residues. Trimming removed 6 bases from V and 5 bases from J, with 6 bases in between. The CDR3 region is CASSSRDTQYF. The CDR3 DNA follows: TGTGCCAGCAGCTCCAGAGATACGCAGTATTTT.

V and J are TRBV12-3 or TRBV12-4 and TRBJ2-5, with 8 bases that match TRBD1. This CDR3 spans 13 amino acids. V lost 5 bases and J lost 5; bases outside the gene matches: 4. The CDR3: CASSGDRRETQYF. In nucleotides, the CDR3 is TGTGCCAGCAGTGGGGACAGGAGGGAGACCCAGTACTTC.

A few counts support this clone. The chain links TRBV23-1 to TRBJ2-7; the match to TRBD1 covers 7 bases. TRBV23-1 is filed as an ORF, its function uncertain. Germline trimming cut 2 bases from V and 5 bases from J; bases unmatched to any gene: 9. This CDR3 spans 15 amino acids. The CDR3 nucleotides are TGCGCCAGCAGTCAACCGGGACAGACTTCCGACGAGCAGTACTTC. The encoded protein is CASSQPGQTSDEQYF.

This clone was seen repeatedly, ten times or more. The chain combines TRBV14 with TRBJ1-2; D might be TRBD1 (5 bases). This CDR3 is built from 12 residues. V was cut by 4 bases and J by 6 bases, with 9 bases left in between. Germline V gene lookup returns CDR1 SGHDN and CDR2 FVKESK. In nucleotides, the CDR3 is TGTGCCAGCAGCCTGGGACTGAATGGCTACACCTTC. Its protein is CASSLGLNGYTF. The full variable domain, with the rest looked up from reference TRBV14 and TRBJ1-2, is EAGVTQFPSHSVIEKGQTVTLRCDPISGHDNLYWYRRVMGKEIKFLLHFVKESKQDESGMPNNRFLAERTGGTYSTLKVQPAELEDSGVYFCASSLGLNGYTFGSGTRLTVV.

V and J are TRBV29-1 and TRBJ2-3; tentatively, D is TRBD2 (6 bases). V shed 7 bases and J shed 5 bases, with 16 bases lying between them. The CDR3 length is 13 residues. Germline V gene data show CDR1 as SQVTM and CDR2 as ANQGSEA. The CDR3 DNA reads as TGCAGCGGATCGAGCGGGCTGGGAGATACGCAGTATTTT. It codes for CSGSSGLGDTQYF.

J is TRBJ2-2 and V is TRBV7-9, with D tentatively TRBD1 (5 bases). The CDR3 length is 18 residues. Germline values: CDR1 SEHNR, CDR2 FQNEAQ (reference sequence). With 1 base removed from V and 0 bases from J, the gap between germline ends came to 15 bases. The CDR3 sequence is CASSLGSGLQSNTGELFF. The CDR3 nucleotides are TGTGCCAGCAGCTTAGGCTCAGGGTTGCAGTCGAACACCGGGGAGCTGTTTTTT.

J is TRBJ2-2 and V is TRBV30, with 9 bases identical to TRBD1. The CDR3 is 14 amino acids. V was pared by 4 bases and J by 5 bases, with 5 bases of the junction left unmatched. CDR1 and CDR2 from the germline V gene are GTSNPN and SVGIG (reference sequence). The CDR3 nucleotides are TGTGCCTGGATGGGGACAGGGCGGACCGGGGAGCTGTTTTTT. As protein: CAWMGTGRTGELFF.